This T cell receptor (beta chain) is from a study of PD-1 and CTLA-4 blockade in melanoma (dated by TCRdb to about 2021). For context, the study as a whole: In patients with melanoma, the researchers looked at the effects of CTLA-4 blockade versus PD-1 blockade on the CD8 T cell response that was melanoma-reactive.

Points on this clone: No antigen is known for it. Base qualities are not at hand, and no much larger clone is one base apart.

The method was the immunoSEQ multiplex PCR assay. TCRdb stores this immuneACCESS table with in-frame sequences only. Part of the clones is absent; in the studies checked, under half of the shortfall reflects unresolved V genes, and no reason is known for the rest. This sample has around 31,000 clones in its table, and about 87% of those were observed once. The top ten clonotypes cover around 5.8% of the sample. Here the sequenced sample was CD8+ T cells from peripheral blood, taken from a patient given anti-PD-1 treatment. The TCR was taken from a human donor with melanoma.

The bases read TGTGCCAGCAAGGGACAGGGGTTTGCTCTCGTCTATGGCTACACCTTC. Its translation reads: CASKGQGFALVYGYTF. Here the chain combines TRBV21-1 and TRBJ1-2; the D call in the table, TRBD1, was not verified against the DNA. TRBV21-1 is shown as a pseudogene. Including cysteine and phenylalanine, the CDR3 has 16 amino acids. The DNA shown is the 48-base CDR3, in frame from base 1.